A single sample gave rise to the 9 T cell receptor beta chains below, sequenced in a study of OX40 agonist ivuxolimab in advanced cancers. The repertoire was sequenced with immunoSEQ multiplex PCR; TCRdb's copy has only in-frame clones and lacks some. There are 96,000 or so clones in the sample; roughly 87% occur only once, and around 1.5% lies in the top ten. The sample in question was CD4+ or CD8+ T cells sorted from blood, obtained in a trial of the OX40 agonist ivuxolimab. The receptors stem from an adult with an advanced solid tumor such as melanoma, head and neck, liver or kidney cancer.

This chain joins TRBV7-2 and TRBJ1-5; D gene unclear. CDR1 and CDR2 from the germline V gene are SGHTA and FQGNSA. The CDR3 is 12 amino acids. V shed 7 bases and J shed 4 bases, with 8 bases lying between them. This CDR3 is CASNPPNQPQHF. The CDR3 nucleotides read TGTGCCAGCAACCCTCCAAATCAGCCCCAGCATTTT.

V and J are TRBV7-2 and TRBJ1-1; D call uncertain. Germline CDR1 and CDR2: SGHTA and FQGNSA. The CDR3 covers 14 residues. V shed 1 base and J shed 0 bases, with 6 bases lying between them. The CDR3 loop reads CASSLGQMNTEAFF. The CDR3 DNA is TGTGCCAGCAGCTTAGGGCAGATGAACACTGAAGCTTTCTTT.

This chain links TRBV7-2 with TRBJ2-2, with a weak D call TRBD1 (5 bases). The CDR3 consists of 15 residues. Germline CDR1 reads SGHTA; CDR2 reads FQGNSA. V lost 5 bases and J 5 bases, leaving 15 bases between the germline ends. As DNA, the CDR3 is TGTGCCAGCAGCCTAGGGGTAGTCAGGACCGGGGAGCTGTTTTTT. It is translated as CASSLGVVRTGELFF.

The genes are TRBV4-1 and TRBJ2-1; the D is unclear. V lost 0 bases, J lost 0 bases, and 6 bases lay in between. This CDR3 region has 15 residues. CDR1 and CDR2 (germline): MGHRA, YSYEKL. The CDR3: CASSQDPNSYNEQFF. The CDR3, as DNA: TGCGCCAGCAGCCAAGACCCCAACTCCTACAATGAGCAGTTCTTC.

This rearrangement joins TRBV6-5 to TRBJ1-4; D gene uncertain. The CDR3 extends over 14 amino acids. V lost 2 bases, J lost 8 bases, and 12 bases lay in between. CDR1 is MNHEY and CDR2 is SVGAGI in the germline V gene. As DNA, the CDR3 is TGTGCCAGCAGTTACCTACCCTTTTACGAAAAACTGTTTTTT. It codes for CASSYLPFYEKLFF.

Written as DNA, the CDR3 is TGTGCCACCAGCAGAGAGGCCCCCAGACGGGAGAGCTCCTACGAGCAGTACTTC. Its protein is CATSREAPRRESSYEQYF. This sequence joins TRBV15 and TRBJ2-7; tentative D call: TRBD2 (6 bases). CDR3 size: 18 residues. V was shortened by 0 bases and J by 0 bases, with 18 bases between the two germline ends. The germline V gene encodes CDR1 LNHNV and CDR2 YYDKDF (reference sequence).

Only one count was recorded for this clone. The chain combines TRBV2 with TRBJ1-5; 9 bases line up with TRBD1. The germline CDR1 and CDR2 sequences are SNHLY and FYNNEI. The junction had 1 base not matched to a gene; V was cut back by 1 base and J by 3 bases. The CDR3 loop spans 15 amino acids. The CDR3: CASSEGQGVNQPQHF. The CDR3 coding sequence is TGTGCCAGCAGTGAAGGACAGGGGGTCAATCAGCCCCAGCATTTT.

This sequence joins TRBV7-9 and TRBJ2-1; 13 bases align to TRBD2. The CDR3 loop spans 16 amino acids. Germline trimming cut 5 bases from V and 6 bases from J; bases unmatched to any gene: 7. Per germline, CDR1 SEHNR and CDR2 FQNEAQ (reference sequence). The CDR3 bases are TGTGCCAGCAGCGATGGGACTAGCGGGGCGCGCAATGAGCAGTTCTTC. Protein sequence: CASSDGTSGARNEQFF.

The CDR3 is CASSPRTSGRRNNEQFF. In nucleotides, the CDR3 is TGTGCCAGCAGCCCACGGACTAGCGGGAGAAGGAACAATGAGCAGTTCTTC. The genes are TRBV7-2 and TRBJ2-1; 13 nucleotides line up with TRBD2. V trimming: 5 bases; J trimming: 5 bases; junction bases outside the gene matches: 9. The CDR3 length is 17 residues. The germline V gene encodes CDR1 SGHTA and CDR2 FQGNSA.